Listed below are T cell receptor beta chains from one sample, sequenced in a study of T-cell reconstitution after alpha-beta-depleted transplantation in children. Each CDR3 protein gets one entry after TCRdb re-called the PCR reads with MiXCR. The table includes fewer than 120,000 distinct CDR3 sequences, approximately 10% detected once. The input for sequencing was PBMCs from the stem cell graft donor, taken from the stem cell graft. The receptors here all came from a human donor who donated a stem cell graft to a child with acute lymphoblastic leukemia. CDR3s include the opening cysteine and the closing phenylalanine or tryptophan. A D gene is named only where the DNA matches it firmly. The size entry is marked missing in some rows and otherwise reads once, few, many or a size class.

d_gene	v_gene	abundance	j_gene	CDR3nt	CDR3aa
TRBD2	TRBV9	many	TRBJ2-2	TGTGCCAGCAGCCCTCGACTAGCGGGAGCGAGCGGGGAGCTGTTTTTT	CASSPRLAGASGELFF
TRBD1	TRBV29-1	many	TRBJ1-2	TGCAGCGTTGATCGGGTGACAGGGTCTAACTATGGCTACACCTTC	CSVDRVTGSNYGYTF
-	TRBV2	few	TRBJ2-3	TGTGCCAGCAGTGATATGACTCAATCGAACACAGATACGCAGTATTTT	CASSDMTQSNTDTQYF
TRBD2	TRBV3-1	many	TRBJ2-1	TGTGCCAGCAGCCAGGTGGCTAGCGGGAGTGAGCAGTTCTTC	CASSQVASGSEQFF
TRBD2	TRBV20-1	many	TRBJ2-3	TGCAGTGCTAGAGTAGCGGGGATGAGAGATACGCAGTATTTT	CSARVAGMRDTQYF
-	TRBV4-2	few	TRBJ1-2	TGTGCCAGCAGCCAACCCCTCGGGTCTGGTGGCTACACCTTC	CASSQPLGSGGYTF
TRBD1	TRBV5-1	many	TRBJ1-2	TGCGCCAGCAGCCCCGGGACAGGGGTCTATGGCTACACCTTC	CASSPGTGVYGYTF
TRBD1	TRBV12-3/TRBV12-4	many	TRBJ2-1	TGTGCCAGCGGCGACAGGGGAGGTCAGTTCTTC	CASGDRGGQFF
-	TRBV4-3	many	TRBJ1-3	TGCGCCAGCAGCAAAGACCTGCTCTCTGGAAACACCATATATTTT	CASSKDLLSGNTIYF
TRBD1	TRBV7-2	many	TRBJ1-3	TGTGCCAGCAGCGGCTGGACAGGGCCAAACACCATATATTTT	CASSGWTGPNTIYF
-	TRBV7-9	-	TRBJ2-5	TGTGCCAGCAGCTTAAACGGCGGTGGGGAGACCCAGTACTTC	CASSLNGGGETQYF
TRBD2	TRBV4-2	many	TRBJ2-1	TGTGCCAGCAGCCGCAGCCCCAAAGGACTAGCGGGAGCCGGGAATGAGCAGTTCTTC	CASSRSPKGLAGAGNEQFF
TRBD2	TRBV18	many	TRBJ2-3	TGTGCCAGCTCACCATCCTCCCAGCGGGGGGCCACAGATACGCAGTATTTT	CASSPSSQRGATDTQYF
-	TRBV9	many	TRBJ2-7	TGTGCCAGCAGCGTAGGGGGATCCTACGAGCAGTACTTC	CASSVGGSYEQYF